Reported below is one T cell receptor (beta chain). Its antigen is still unknown. The CDR3 contains 14 residues. Between the trimmed V and J ends, which lost 6 bases and 10 bases, there was a span of 21 bases. These data are taken from a study of blood T cells in healthy people across ages. Looking at the study overall: Per every two T cells, about one barcoded beta molecule was captured by template switching.

Samples each yielded at least 5 micrograms of total RNA. The study's findings and limits: The long-lived group displayed more naive CD4+ cells, plus higher diversity, than the aged donors did.

The authors ran a second PCR of roughly 6 to 11 cycles using a sample-barcoded 5' primer and a J-beta primer mix. All samples gave at least 2.5 million CDR3-containing paired-end reads. MiXCR, applied by TCRdb to the 5' RACE reads, yields one record per CDR3 protein. The sample gives about 1,400,000 distinct CDR3 sequences, almost 60% of which show up once; under 8.5% is in the top ten. The receptor was isolated from a young man in good health. The sample consisted of blood. This sequence joins TRBV12-3 or TRBV12-4 and TRBJ1-1; D unresolved. CDR3 in DNA: TGTGCCAGCAGCCCCCCGGCTAACCCCGAGGGAGCTTTCTTT. Residues: CASSPPANPEGAFF.